This TCR beta chain was sequenced during a study of shared T cell receptors in the human thymus (TCRdb year 2021). With regard to the full study: The study examined how self-reactive, shared T-cell receptor alpha chains are generated in the human thymus.

Libraries came from the immunoSEQ multiplex PCR assay. The immuneACCESS repertoire file appears here via TCRdb, limited to in-frame rearrangements. These files lack a portion of the clones; in checked studies, under half of the deficit traces to unresolved V genes, and the cause of the others is not known. The sample data list about 730,000 clones, and 80% to 90% of these were observed just once. The leading ten clones occupy roughly 0.01% of the sample. This clone showed up just a few times. Its recognized antigen is unknown. The record has no base qualities; no much larger clone is one base away. The V end loses 0 bases and the J end loses 6 bases, and a stretch of 11 bases separates them. Via the germline V gene, CDR1 is LGHNA and CDR2 YSLEER. The CDR3 goes from the cysteine to the phenylalanine over 14 residues. Solely the CDR3 DNA is kept, with 42 bases framed from the first base. These data were also filed under a second study, of human thymus T cells. The other study reports the following: The donors were immunologically healthy infants in Finland who had open corrective cardiac surgery for congenital heart defects. Thymus tissue was collected as surgical resects that were removed during corrective cardiac surgery. V and J gene segment usage appeared biased in both thymic and peripheral blood repertoires. Highly overlapping thymic TCR repertoires among unrelated individuals were reported in the related research. The study used roughly 8 infant thymus samples plus four related peripheral blood samples to characterize TCR alpha and beta repertoires. The infant donors were about 7 to 244 days old, and the cohort included several males and two females. Thymocytes were mechanically released from the tissue and were stored as pellets of roughly 9.5-30 million cells at -70 degrees C. Genomic DNA was extracted from frozen cell pellets with a QIAsymphony instrument. Using the immunoSEQ multiplex PCR assay, the TCRB and TCRAD loci were amplified from a standardized quantity of quality-controlled genomic DNA. Amplicons spanned the V(D)J region at a length sufficient to cover the CDR3 and identify V and J genes. The amplicons were sequenced on an Illumina platform via the commercial immunoSEQ service. Primer bias and sequencing errors were corrected as previously described, and TCRAD and TCRB definitions were based on the IMGT database. Repertoires were analysed with immunoSEQ Analyzer 3.0 and VDJTools, covering basic statistics, V/J segment usage, diversity estimates, rarefaction and pairwise overlap. Diversity was estimated with Chao1, ChaoE, Efron-Thisted, Shannon and inverse Simpson indices, and also on datasets down-sampled to the smallest sample. Repertoire overlap used strict matching of CDR3 nucleotide sequence, V gene and J gene, with Jaccard-based multidimensional scaling clustering. On average, roughly 890,000 unique TCRB clonotypes were obtained from thymus samples, compared with about 84,000 from blood samples.

The TCR was taken from a girl under three years old with a congenital heart defect. Donor details come from another sample of the same person, matched by shared clones. The chain employs TRBV4-3 and TRBJ1-1, with the D gene too uncertain to name. Sequenced sample: thymocytes. The CDR3 region: CASSQDTRDPEAFF. In nucleotide form, the sequence is TGCGCCAGCAGCCAAGATACGAGGGATCCTGAAGCTTTCTTT.